The clone carrying this T cell receptor beta chain has a single count. This sample is drawn from a study of a mutant IDH1 vaccine in newly diagnosed glioma. Trimming took off 4 bases at V and 4 bases at J, with 17 bases between the two ends. Germline-derived CDR1 and CDR2 are SGHRS and YFSETQ. This CDR3 has 16 amino acids. Assay: immunoSEQ multiplex PCR; the TCRdb copy retains only in-frame clones and omits some. The table shows about 34,000 clones, with around four fifths occurring only once. Stated time point: baseline, week 1 (first vaccination visit). Described treatment: pre-vaccination baseline after standard-of-care therapy.

This clonotype originated in a man aged 50 to 59 with glioma. Some clones in this sample may be carry-over from other donors' samples. The source material was peripheral blood mononuclear cells (PBMCs), sampled from a glioma patient treated with radiotherapy, temozolomide or both. The chain is built from TRBV5-1 and TRBJ2-2; D is ambiguous. CDR3 DNA: TGCGCCAGCAGCCCCACCGCCCAGGCTGGCACCGGGGAGCTGTTTTTT. Protein: CASSPTAQAGTGELFF.